This TCR beta chain was retrieved from a study of blood T cell repertoires in COVID-19. Germline V gene sequence: CDR1 MDHEN, CDR2 SYDVKM. The CDR3 loop spans 15 amino acids. The V gene end was trimmed by 6 bases and the J gene end by 5 bases; junction bases not matched to a gene: 7. The protocol was immunoSEQ multiplex PCR, while the TCRdb copy is restricted to in-frame clones and leaves out a portion. The repertoire consists of under 95,000 clones, with approximately 93% occurring once and the leading ten covering 2.5% to 3%. The sequence derives from a man aged 45 to 65 with COVID-19, enrolled during active disease. The chain combines TRBV28 with TRBJ1-6; 7 bases agree with TRBD1. Sequenced input: peripheral blood. DNA for the CDR3: TGTGCCAGCAGCCGACCGGACAGGAATAATTCACCCCTCCACTTT. This gives the protein CASSRPDRNNSPLHF.